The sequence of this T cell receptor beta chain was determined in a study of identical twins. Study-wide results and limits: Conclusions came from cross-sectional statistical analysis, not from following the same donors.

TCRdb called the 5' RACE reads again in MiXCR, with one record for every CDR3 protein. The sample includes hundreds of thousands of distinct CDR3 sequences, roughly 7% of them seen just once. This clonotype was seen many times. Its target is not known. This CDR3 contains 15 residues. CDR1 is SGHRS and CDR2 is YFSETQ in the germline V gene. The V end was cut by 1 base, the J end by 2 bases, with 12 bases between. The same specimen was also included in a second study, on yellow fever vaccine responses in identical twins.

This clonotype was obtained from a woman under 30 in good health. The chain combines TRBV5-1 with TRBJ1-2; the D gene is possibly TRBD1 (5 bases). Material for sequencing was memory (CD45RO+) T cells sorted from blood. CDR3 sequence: CASSLLAQGNYGYTF. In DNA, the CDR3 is TGCGCCAGCAGCTTGTTAGCCCAGGGCAACTATGGCTACACCTTC.